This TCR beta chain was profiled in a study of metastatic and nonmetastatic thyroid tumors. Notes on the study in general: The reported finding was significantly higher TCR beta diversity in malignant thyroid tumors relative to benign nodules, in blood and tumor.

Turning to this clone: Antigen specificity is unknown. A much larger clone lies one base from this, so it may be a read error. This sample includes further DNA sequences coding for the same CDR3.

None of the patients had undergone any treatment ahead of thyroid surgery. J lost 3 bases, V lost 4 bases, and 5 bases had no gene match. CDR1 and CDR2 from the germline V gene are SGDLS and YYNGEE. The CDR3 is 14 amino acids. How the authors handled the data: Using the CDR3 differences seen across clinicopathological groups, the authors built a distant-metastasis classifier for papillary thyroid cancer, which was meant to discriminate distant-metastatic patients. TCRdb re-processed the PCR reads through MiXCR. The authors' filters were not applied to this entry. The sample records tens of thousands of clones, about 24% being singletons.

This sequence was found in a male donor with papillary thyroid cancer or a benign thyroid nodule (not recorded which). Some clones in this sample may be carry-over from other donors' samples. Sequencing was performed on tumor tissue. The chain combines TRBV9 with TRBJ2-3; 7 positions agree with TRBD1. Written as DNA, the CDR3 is TGTGCCAGCAGCCTGCGGACAGGTACAGATACGCAGTATTTT. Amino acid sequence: CASSLRTGTDTQYF.